This TCR beta chain was identified during a study of blood T cells in healthy people across ages. Alongside a J-beta primer mix, a sample-barcoded 5' primer served in a second PCR lasting roughly 6 to 11 cycles. From the 5' RACE reads, TCRdb called clonotypes with MiXCR, one entry per CDR3 protein. The repertoire holds about 1.5 million distinct CDR3 sequences, 35% to 45% seen once, with less than 5% in the top ten. A few counts support this clonotype. As yet, its antigen is unknown. Points from the study as a whole: Diversity estimates drawn from one million T cells were deemed underestimates.

Trimming stripped 8 bases from V and 2 bases from J, with 15 bases between. This CDR3 contains 14 residues. In germline, CDR1 is ENHRY, CDR2 SYGVKD. The specimen sequenced was blood. The V call is TRBV10-3, the J call TRBJ1-2; D is uncertain. This TCR derives from a woman aged 18-29 years in good health. The chain's CDR3 is CAILLTPGNYGYTF. CDR3 DNA sequence: TGTGCCATCCTTTTGACCCCGGGAAACTATGGCTACACCTTC.